These 27 T cell receptor beta chains share one sample of origin, sequenced in a study of regulatory T cells in long-lasting Graves disease. Construction of the TCR beta libraries employed iRepertoire HTBI primers in conjunction with Arm-PCR of CDR3 regions. TCRdb re-called the multiplex PCR reads through MiXCR, storing one row per CDR3 protein. Here the sample spans more than 400,000 distinct CDR3 sequences, 15% to 20% being singletons. Time point given: newly diagnosed GD, antithyroid drugs for less than 3 months. Preparation of the TCR library used RNA extracted from PBMCs. These same records also appear under a second study, on T cells in Graves' hyperthyroidism and ophthalmopathy.

This specimen consisted of peripheral blood mononuclear cells (PBMCs), obtained at new diagnosis, from a patient treated with antithyroid drugs. These receptors came from a man between 35 and 55 years old with Graves disease.

This clonotype has a count of ten or more. The chain joins TRBV6-2 or TRBV6-3 to TRBJ1-5; D unresolved. Germline values: CDR1 MNHEY, CDR2 SVGEGT. The CDR3 covers 17 residues. V was cut by 0 bases and J by 2 bases, with 14 bases left in between. The CDR3 region is CASSYSTPGMGNQPQHF. DNA for the CDR3: TGTGCCAGCAGTTACTCGACTCCCGGAATGGGCAATCAGCCCCAGCATTTT.

In this sample, this clonotype turned up many times. The chain joins TRBV27 to TRBJ2-1, with D perhaps matching TRBD1 (6 bases). The length of the CDR3 is 15 residues. The V gene lost 3 bases and the J gene lost 8 bases, with 17 bases spanning the gap. The germline V gene encodes CDR1 MNHEY and CDR2 SMNVEV (reference sequence). In nucleotides, the CDR3 is TGTGCCAGCAGTTTCCGAGGGGCCAGGGGCGATGAGCAGTTCTTC. This gives the protein CASSFRGARGDEQFF.

The CDR3 is CASSPLRGLAGYEQYF. The DNA for the CDR3 is TGTGCCAGTAGCCCCCTCCGGGGACTAGCGGGCTACGAGCAGTACTTC. V usage is TRBV19 and J usage is TRBJ2-7, with 12 bases that match TRBD2. Germline lookup yields CDR1 LNHDA and CDR2 SQIVND (reference sequence). The junction had 9 bases not matched to a gene; V was cut back by 6 bases and J by 3 bases. CDR3 size: 16 residues.

In its sample, this clonotype was seen many times. The chain recombines TRBV28 with TRBJ2-1; D unclear. Germline V gene lookup returns CDR1 MDHEN and CDR2 SYDVKM. Trimming left V 5 bases short and J 6 bases short, with 23 bases between. This CDR3 is 17 amino acids long. The CDR3 region is CASSPLSWSNAVNEQFF. In DNA form, the CDR3 reads TGTGCCAGCAGTCCTCTAAGTTGGAGTAACGCTGTCAATGAGCAGTTCTTC. The complete variable domain, with remaining parts taken from reference TRBV28 and TRBJ2-1, reads DVKVTQSSRYLVKRTGEKVFLECVQDMDHENMFWYRQDPGLGLRLIYFSYDVKMKEKGDIPEGYSVSREKKERFSLILESASTNQTSMYLCASSPLSWSNAVNEQFFGPGTRLTVL.

This clonotype appeared a few times. V gene TRBV7-9 combines with J gene TRBJ2-3; 9 bases map to TRBD2. The CDR3 covers 14 residues. The junction had 7 bases not matched to a gene; V was cut back by 6 bases and J by 6 bases. Germline V CDR1 and CDR2: SEHNR, FQNEAQ (reference sequence). The CDR3 nucleotides are TGTGCCAGCAGGGCGAGCAGCGGGAGGGATACGCAGTATTTT. Its translation is CASRASSGRDTQYF.

The chain links TRBV13 to TRBJ1-1; TRBD1 matches 9 bases. From germline, CDR1 is PRHDT and CDR2 FYEKMQ (reference sequence). The CDR3 length is 14 residues. V lost 1 base and J lost 4; bases outside the gene matches: 1. The CDR3 here is CASSLADRGTEAFF. CDR3 in DNA: TGTGCCAGCAGCTTAGCGGACAGGGGCACTGAAGCTTTCTTT.

As for this clonotype: In this CDR3 the conserved last residue, phenylalanine or tryptophan, is missing, so a read error is likely. V and J are TRBV28 and TRBJ2-6; no clear D gene. Per the germline V gene, CDR1 is MDHEN and CDR2 is SYDVKM. This CDR3 has 16 residues. V was shortened by 3 bases and J by 0 bases, with 9 bases between the two germline ends. Here the CDR3 reads CASSFFRSSGANVLTS. CDR3 in DNA: TGTGCCAGCAGTTTCTTCCGGAGCTCTGGGGCCAACGTCCTGACTTCC.

This clonotype was seen repeatedly, ten times or more. The chain couples TRBV7-3 to TRBJ1-1, with unresolved D. V lost 0 bases, J lost 1 base, and 6 bases lay in between. Per the germline V gene, CDR1 is SGHTA and CDR2 is FQGTGA. The CDR3 has 14 residues. DNA for the CDR3: TGTGCCAGCAGCTTAACCCCGACGAACACTGAAGCTTTCTTT. It encodes CASSLTPTNTEAFF.

This clonotype showed up just a few times. V usage is TRBV29-1 and J usage is TRBJ1-3, with D perhaps TRBD1 (6 bases). V gave up 4 bases and J gave up 4 bases, with 17 bases separating them. The germline CDR1 and CDR2 sequences are SQVTM and ANQGSEA. The CDR3 runs to 15 residues. The CDR3, as DNA: TGCAGCGTTGGGGGGTATGGGGGGCCCGGAAACACCATATATTTT. It yields the protein CSVGGYGGPGNTIYF. Filled out from reference TRBV29-1 and TRBJ1-3, the complete variable domain reads SAVISQKPSRDICQRGTSLTIQCQVDSQVTMMFWYRQQPGQSLTLIATANQGSEATYESGFVIDKFPISRPNLTFSTLTVSNMSPEDSSIYLCSVGGYGGPGNTIYFGEGSWLTVV.

This chain uses TRBV6-1 with TRBJ2-7; the D gene is possibly TRBD2 (6 bases). Germline V gene data show CDR1 as MNHNS and CDR2 as SASEGT. Trimming shortened V by 7 bases and J by 1 base, and 20 bases separated the two germline ends. The CDR3 covers 16 residues. The CDR3 DNA reads as TGTGCCAGCACTCGAATCTGGGGTAGCGGATCCTACGAGCAGTACTTC. This gives the protein CASTRIWGSGSYEQYF.

This clonotype was detected ten times or more. The V call is TRBV27, the J call TRBJ2-7, with D perhaps matching TRBD2 (5 bases). Germline V gene sequence: CDR1 MNHEY, CDR2 SMNVEV (reference sequence). Trimming took off 0 bases at V and 5 bases at J, with 11 bases between the two ends. This CDR3 contains 14 residues. The CDR3 region is CASSLSQRRNEQYF. Written as DNA, the CDR3 is TGTGCCAGCAGTTTATCACAGCGGCGGAACGAGCAGTACTTC.

This clonotype came up many times. This rearrangement joins TRBV7-2 to TRBJ2-7, with 9 bases fitting TRBD1. The V segment lost 3 bases and the J segment 4 bases; nucleotides outside the gene matches: 4. The CDR3 has 14 amino acids. Germline V gives CDR1 SGHTA, CDR2 FQGNSA. This CDR3 is CASSFGQGRYEQYF. The CDR3 DNA is TGTGCCAGCAGCTTTGGACAGGGGAGGTACGAGCAGTACTTC.

The sample holds many counts of this clonotype. V gene TRBV28 combines with J gene TRBJ2-7; TRBD1 agrees at 7 bases. Germline CDR1 MDHEN, CDR2 SYDVKM. V trimming: 5 bases; J trimming: 9 bases; junction bases outside the gene matches: 7. The length of the CDR3 is 12 residues. CDR3 in amino acids: CASSEQGSGQYF. CDR3 bases: TGTGCCAGCAGTGAACAGGGGAGCGGGCAGTACTTC.

The chain couples TRBV15 to TRBJ1-2; D unresolved. CDR1 LNHNV and CDR2 YYDKDF come from the germline V gene (reference sequence). This CDR3 has 12 amino acids. V was pared by 0 bases and J by 8 bases, with 7 bases between. CDR3 protein: CATSRDLSGYTF. CDR3 nucleotide sequence: TGTGCCACCAGCAGAGATCTTTCCGGCTACACCTTC.

This clonotype was detected many times. The chain employs TRBV12-3 or TRBV12-4 and TRBJ2-3, with 8 positions matching TRBD2. Losses at the gene ends were 5 bases for V and 2 bases for J; bases not matched to a gene: 9. The CDR3 runs to 16 residues. In DNA form, the CDR3 reads TGTGCCAGCAGTCCCCGGACTAGCAGGGTCACAGATACGCAGTATTTT. This codes for CASSPRTSRVTDTQYF.

This clonotype has at least ten counts. The chain links TRBV20-1 to TRBJ2-1; 9 bases map to TRBD2. There are 12 residues in the CDR3. Germline V gene lookup returns CDR1 DFQATT and CDR2 SNEGSKA (reference sequence). Losses at the gene ends were 5 bases for V and 8 bases for J; bases not matched to a gene: 4. CDR3 loop: CSARIAGDEQFF. The CDR3 nucleotides read TGCAGTGCTCGGATAGCGGGGGATGAGCAGTTCTTC.

This clonotype was seen only a few times. The CDR3 does not end in the conserved phenylalanine or tryptophan, so this is likely a read error. V gene TRBV11-2 combines with J gene TRBJ2-3; no clear D. This CDR3 has 16 residues. Looked up from germline, CDR1 is SGHAT and CDR2 is FQNNGV. CDR3 sequence: CARSLDLSAGTDTQYS. CDR3 in DNA: TGTGCCCGCAGCTTAGACTTGTCCGCGGGCACAGATACGCAGTATTCT.

This clonotype was observed many times. This chain joins TRBV5-1 and TRBJ2-1; 7 bases map to TRBD1. Germline V gene data show CDR1 as SGHRS and CDR2 as YFSETQ. The CDR3 runs to 16 residues. Trimming took 6 bases from V and 0 from J; bases not matched to a gene: 9. CDR3 in amino acids: CASIRGTESSYNEQFF. For the CDR3, the DNA is TGCGCCAGCATCAGGGGGACGGAGAGCTCCTACAATGAGCAGTTCTTC.

This clonotype was detected ten times or more. This chain joins TRBV2 and TRBJ2-3, with D maybe TRBD2 (6 bases). This CDR3 contains 13 residues. Trimming cost V 4 bases and J 5 bases, with 10 bases left between them. Germline V gene data show CDR1 as SNHLY and CDR2 as FYNNEI. CDR3 loop: CASSGDLGDTQYF. DNA of the CDR3: TGTGCCAGCAGTGGGGACTTGGGAGATACGCAGTATTTT.

This clonotype was picked up a small number of times. CDR3 coding DNA: TGTGCCAGCAGTGTGACAGGGATGGGTTCACCCCTCCACTTT. As protein: CASSVTGMGSPLHF. The chain employs TRBV12-3 or TRBV12-4 and TRBJ1-6; 7 bases agree with TRBD1. The CDR3 runs 14 residues. The trim removed 5 bases at V and 9 bases at J, leaving 7 bases unmatched.

V gene TRBV20-1 combines with J gene TRBJ2-7, with D possibly TRBD2 on 5 matching bases. CDR3 length equals 14 residues. V lost 6 bases, J lost 7 bases, and 22 bases lay in between. Germline V gene lookup returns CDR1 DFQATT and CDR2 SNEGSKA (reference sequence). CDR3 sequence (DNA): TGCAGTGCATTGCCCGGCACGACCTCGGGGGAGCAGTACTTC. As protein: CSALPGTTSGEQYF.

This clonotype was seen many times. The chain recombines TRBV27 with TRBJ2-7; a possible D gene is TRBD1 (7 bases). The germline V gene encodes CDR1 MNHEY and CDR2 SMNVEV (reference sequence). Trimming left V 5 bases short and J 4 bases short, with 18 bases between. The CDR3 runs 15 residues. The CDR3 is CASSPSWQGGYEQYF. CDR3 DNA: TGTGCCAGCAGTCCAAGTTGGCAGGGGGGTTACGAGCAGTACTTC.

This clonotype showed up many times. The genes are TRBV5-1 and TRBJ2-3; perhaps TRBD2 as D (5 bases). CDR3 length: 12 amino acids. Germline-derived CDR1 and CDR2 are SGHRS and YFSETQ. V was shortened by 7 bases and J by 0 bases, with 6 bases between the two germline ends. In DNA, the CDR3 is TGCGCCAGCGCGGGTAGCACAGATACGCAGTATTTT. As protein: CASAGSTDTQYF.

This clonotype has ten or more counts. The chain is built from TRBV28 and TRBJ2-7; no firm D call. V was cut by 5 bases and J by 5 bases, with 13 bases left in between. The length of the CDR3 is 13 residues. Germline loops: CDR1 MDHEN, CDR2 SYDVKM. DNA of the CDR3: TGTGCCAGCAGTAGGCAGTGGGTTCACGAGCAGTACTTC. Its protein product is CASSRQWVHEQYF. The variable domain in full, completed from reference TRBV28 and TRBJ2-7, reads DVKVTQSSRYLVKRTGEKVFLECVQDMDHENMFWYRQDPGLGLRLIYFSYDVKMKEKGDIPEGYSVSREKKERFSLILESASTNQTSMYLCASSRQWVHEQYFGPGTRLTVT.

This sequence joins TRBV29-1 and TRBJ2-1, with 13 bases matching TRBD2. Trimming took 6 bases from V and 1 from J; bases not matched to a gene: 12. The germline V gene has CDR1 SQVTM and CDR2 ANQGSEA. This CDR3 contains 18 residues. CDR3 protein: CSVATLAGGGWSYNEQFF. CDR3 coding DNA: TGCAGCGTCGCAACACTAGCGGGAGGGGGTTGGTCCTACAATGAGCAGTTCTTC.

The table lists this clonotype with many counts. The chain combines TRBV18 with TRBJ2-3; 11 bases match TRBD2. The CDR3 runs 15 residues. J gave up 3 bases and V 6 bases, and 5 bases lay outside the gene matches. Germline lookup yields CDR1 KGHSH and CDR2 LQKENI. This CDR3 reads CASSETSGATDTQYF. CDR3 DNA: TGTGCCAGCTCTGAGACTAGCGGGGCAACAGATACGCAGTATTTT.

This clonotype was recorded many times. The gene calls are TRBV10-3 and TRBJ1-5; no clear D. CDR3 length: 15 residues. V was pared by 0 bases and J by 6 bases, with 12 bases between. From germline, CDR1 is ENHRY and CDR2 SYGVKD. In nucleotides, the CDR3 is TGTGCCATCAGTGAGTCTGAACAGCCCCCTCAGCCCCAGCATTTT. It codes for CAISESEQPPQPQHF.